This T cell receptor (beta chain) was sequenced during a study of early T cells in non-severe SARS-CoV-2 infection. Whole-study context: From unsorted whole blood, bulk RNA was sequenced, and the chains remained unpaired.

This clonotype was detected many times. CDR3 size: 15 residues. Germline-derived CDR1 and CDR2 are LNHDA and SQIVND (reference sequence). V was trimmed by 5 bases and J by 2 bases, leaving 13 bases between them. Individual cDNA molecules received unique molecular identifiers. TCRdb analysed the 5' RACE reads with MiXCR anew, one entry per CDR3 protein. The table shows 30,000 to 35,000 distinct CDR3 sequences, with over 6% occurring only once. The source is an adult who was a healthcare worker with PCR-confirmed SARS-CoV-2 infection or an uninfected control (not recorded which). The chain recombines TRBV19 with TRBJ2-1; possibly TRBD2 for D (6 bases). This specimen consisted of whole blood, obtained at baseline. CDR3: CASSLLANPYNEQFF. Here the CDR3 DNA reads TGTGCCAGTAGTCTGCTAGCGAACCCCTACAATGAGCAGTTCTTC.